The T cell receptor (beta chain) described here comes from a study of blood T cell repertoires in COVID-19. Study-level information: The United States, Italy and Spain supplied acute and convalescent COVID-19 samples.

Sequencing was performed with immunoSEQ multiplex PCR; in TCRdb, only in-frame clones are kept and a portion is missing. The sample lists tens of thousands of clones; 80% to 85% were seen once. CDR1 MNHEY and CDR2 SMNVEV come from the germline V gene (reference sequence). The CDR3 covers 9 residues. Between the trimmed V and J ends, which lost 7 bases and 7 bases, there was a span of 5 bases. The specimen was peripheral blood. The chain recombines TRBV27 with TRBJ2-7; D is undetermined. This receptor was taken from a man at least 80 years old with COVID-19, enrolled during active disease. The CDR3 DNA reads TGTGCCAGCACCCAGGAGCAGTACGTC. Its translation: CASTQEQYV.